The text below deals with one T cell receptor (beta chain). The antigen is not known. A read error may explain this, as a much larger clone is one base away. Only in-frame clones appear in the TCRdb table, and some are missing; sequencing was by immunoSEQ multiplex PCR. The sample carries some 170,000 clones, about nine tenths recorded once. The source of the sample is a study of cytomegalovirus exposure and HLA in healthy donors. Study-level findings and limits: Later, an analysis found that TCR clusters from the first cohort tended to co-occur in the 120 or so validation repertoires. A list of approximately 160 TCR beta chains associated with cytomegalovirus was given. Reported results showed that the classifier diagnosed cytomegalovirus status with high specificity and sensitivity. The authors confirmed in vitro that a few CMV-associated chains were specific for CMV antigens.

The CDR3 sequence is 11 residues long. CDR1 is SGHNT, CDR2 YYREEE, per germline (reference sequence). Trimming took off 2 bases at V and 2 bases at J, with 1 base between the two ends. The sequence was obtained from a man aged 25 to 45 in good health and CMV-seropositive. The V and J genes are TRBV5-4 and TRBJ1-1; D remains unclear. Sample: PBMCs. The CDR3 region is CASSFNTEAFF. CDR3 coding DNA: TGTGCCAGCAGCTTTAACACTGAAGCTTTCTTT.